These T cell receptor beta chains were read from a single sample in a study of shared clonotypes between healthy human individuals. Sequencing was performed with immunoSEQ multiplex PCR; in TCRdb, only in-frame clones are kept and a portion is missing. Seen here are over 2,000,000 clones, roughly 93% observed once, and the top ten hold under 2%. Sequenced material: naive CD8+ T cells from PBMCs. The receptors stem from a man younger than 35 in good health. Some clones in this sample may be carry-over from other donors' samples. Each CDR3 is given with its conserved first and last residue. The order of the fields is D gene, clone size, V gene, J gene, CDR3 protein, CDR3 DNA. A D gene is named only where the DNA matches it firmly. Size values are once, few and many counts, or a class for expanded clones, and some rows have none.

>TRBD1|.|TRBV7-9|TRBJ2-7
CASSSPGTVLLGRSEQYF
TGTGCCAGCAGCTCACCCGGGACAGTCCTTCTTGGGAGAAGCGAGCAGTACTTC
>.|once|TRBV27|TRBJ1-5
CASGDGRYQPQHF
TGTGCCAGCGGCGACGGGAGATATCAGCCCCAGCATTTT
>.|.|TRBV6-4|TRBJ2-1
CASSDHFGGNEQFF
TGTGCCAGCAGTGACCACTTCGGAGGGAATGAGCAGTTCTTC
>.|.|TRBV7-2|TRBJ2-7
CASSLLVPSSYEQYF
TGTGCCAGCAGCTTACTAGTTCCGAGCTCCTACGAGCAGTACTTC
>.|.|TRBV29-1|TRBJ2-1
CSSTLGGPSSYNEQFF
TGCAGCTCTACCTTGGGCGGGCCAAGCTCCTACAATGAGCAGTTCTTC
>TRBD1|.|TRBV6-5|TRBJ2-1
CASSFPGQATNEQFF
TGTGCCAGCAGTTTCCCGGGACAGGCTACCAATGAGCAGTTCTTC
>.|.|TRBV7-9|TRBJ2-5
CASSRISTQYF
TGTGCCAGCAGCCGGATTTCGACCCAGTACTTC
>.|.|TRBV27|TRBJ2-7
CASSLFGGAAYEQYF
TGTGCCAGCAGTTTATTTGGGGGAGCCGCCTACGAGCAGTACTTC
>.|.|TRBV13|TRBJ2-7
CASSSRTDLGYEQYF
TGTGCCAGCAGCTCCAGGACAGACCTCGGCTACGAGCAGTACTTC
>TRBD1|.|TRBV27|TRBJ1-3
CASSSRPGQGARSGNTIYF
TGTGCCAGCAGTTCTCGTCCGGGACAGGGGGCCCGCTCTGGAAACACCATATATTTT
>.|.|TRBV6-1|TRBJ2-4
CASSSGTLQNIQYF
TGTGCCAGCAGTTCCGGGACTCTCCAAAACATTCAGTACTTC
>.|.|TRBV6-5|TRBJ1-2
CASSSRAGNSYGYTF
TGTGCCAGCAGTTCCCGGGCTGGCAATTCCTATGGCTACACCTTC
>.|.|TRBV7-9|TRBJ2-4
CASSHTQGDAKNIQYF
TGTGCCAGCAGCCATACACAGGGAGATGCCAAAAACATTCAGTACTTC
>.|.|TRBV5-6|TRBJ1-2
CASSPGQTHGYTF
TGTGCCAGCAGCCCGGGGCAGACCCATGGCTACACCTTC
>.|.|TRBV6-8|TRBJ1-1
CASSMEGSAGLMNTEAFF
TGTGCCAGCAGTATGGAGGGAAGTGCGGGACTCATGAACACTGAAGCTTTCTTT
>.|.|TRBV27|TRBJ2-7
CASSSAGPYEQYF
TGTGCCAGCAGTTCGGCAGGGCCCTACGAGCAGTACTTC
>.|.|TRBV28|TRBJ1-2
CASSLLSGLYGYTF
TGTGCCAGCAGTTTATTGTCAGGGCTCTATGGCTACACCTTC
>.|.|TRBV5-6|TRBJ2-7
CASSPRVVSYEQYF
TGTGCCAGCAGCCCACGTGTGGTCTCCTACGAGCAGTACTTC
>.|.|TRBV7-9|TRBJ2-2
CASSWLTGTGELFF
TGTGCCAGCAGCTGGTTAACTGGCACCGGGGAGCTGTTTTTT
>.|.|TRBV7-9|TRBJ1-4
CASSLVRVHEKLFF
TGTGCCAGCAGCTTAGTCAGGGTCCATGAAAAACTGTTTTTT